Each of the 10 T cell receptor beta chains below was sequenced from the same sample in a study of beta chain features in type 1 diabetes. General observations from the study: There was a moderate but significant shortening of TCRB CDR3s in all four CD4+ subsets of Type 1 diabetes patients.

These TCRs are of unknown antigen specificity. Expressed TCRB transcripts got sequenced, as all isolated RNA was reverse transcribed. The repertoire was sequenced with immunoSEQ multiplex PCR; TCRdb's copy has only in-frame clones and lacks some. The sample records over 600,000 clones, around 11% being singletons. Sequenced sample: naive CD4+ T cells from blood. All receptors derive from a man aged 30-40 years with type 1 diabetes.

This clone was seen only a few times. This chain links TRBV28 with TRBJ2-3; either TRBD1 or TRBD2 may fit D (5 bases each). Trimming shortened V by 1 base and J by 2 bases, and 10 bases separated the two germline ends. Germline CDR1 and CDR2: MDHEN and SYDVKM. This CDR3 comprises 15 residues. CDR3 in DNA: TGTGCCAGCAGTTTATCCGGGACCCTCACAGATACGCAGTATTTT. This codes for CASSLSGTLTDTQYF.

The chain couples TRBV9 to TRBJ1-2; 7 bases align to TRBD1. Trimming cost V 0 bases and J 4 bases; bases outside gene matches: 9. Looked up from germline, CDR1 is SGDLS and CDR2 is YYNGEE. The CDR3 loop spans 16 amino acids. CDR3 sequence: CASSVGGTEFSYGYTF. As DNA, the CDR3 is TGTGCCAGCAGCGTAGGTGGGACAGAGTTTTCCTATGGCTACACCTTC.

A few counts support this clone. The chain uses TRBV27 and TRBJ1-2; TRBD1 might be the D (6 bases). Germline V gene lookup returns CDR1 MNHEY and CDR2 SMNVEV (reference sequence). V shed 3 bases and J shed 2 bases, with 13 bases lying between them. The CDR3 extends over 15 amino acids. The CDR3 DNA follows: TGTGCCAGCAGTTTCTCTCTACAGGGAAACTATGGCTACACCTTC. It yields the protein CASSFSLQGNYGYTF.

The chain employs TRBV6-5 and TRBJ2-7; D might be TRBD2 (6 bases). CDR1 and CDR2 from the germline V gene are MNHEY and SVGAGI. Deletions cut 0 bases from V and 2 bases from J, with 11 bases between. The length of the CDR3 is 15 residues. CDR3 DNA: TGTGCCAGCAGTTACTCAGTAGCGGATACCTACGAGCAGTACTTC. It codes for CASSYSVADTYEQYF.

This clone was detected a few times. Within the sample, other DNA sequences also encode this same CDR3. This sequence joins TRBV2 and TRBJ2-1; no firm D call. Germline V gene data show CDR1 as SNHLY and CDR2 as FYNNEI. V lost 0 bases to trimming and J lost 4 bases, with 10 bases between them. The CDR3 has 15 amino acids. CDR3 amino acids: CASSEAGPPYNEQFF. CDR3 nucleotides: TGTGCCAGCAGTGAAGCGGGTCCACCGTACAATGAGCAGTTCTTC.

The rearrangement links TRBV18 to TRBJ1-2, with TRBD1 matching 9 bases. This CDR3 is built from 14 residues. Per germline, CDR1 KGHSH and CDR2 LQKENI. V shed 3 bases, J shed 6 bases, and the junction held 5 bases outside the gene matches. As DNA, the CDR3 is TGTGCCAGCTCACCGGGACAGGGTCAGGATGGCTACACCTTC. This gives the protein CASSPGQGQDGYTF.

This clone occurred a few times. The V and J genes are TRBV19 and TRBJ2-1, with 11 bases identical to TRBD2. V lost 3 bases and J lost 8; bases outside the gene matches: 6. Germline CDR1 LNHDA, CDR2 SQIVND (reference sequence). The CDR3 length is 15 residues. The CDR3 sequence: CASSIRLAGGHEQFF. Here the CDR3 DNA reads TGTGCCAGTAGTATTAGGCTAGCGGGGGGCCATGAGCAGTTCTTC.

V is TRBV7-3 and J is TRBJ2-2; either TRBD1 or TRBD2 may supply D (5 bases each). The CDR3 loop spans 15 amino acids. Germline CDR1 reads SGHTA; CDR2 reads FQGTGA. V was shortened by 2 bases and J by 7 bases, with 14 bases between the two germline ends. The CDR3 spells CASSLSGATGGELFF. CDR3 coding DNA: TGTGCCAGCAGCTTATCCGGGGCGACGGGCGGGGAGCTGTTTTTT.

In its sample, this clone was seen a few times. CDR3 amino acids: CASSQAARLRDYHNEQFF. Written as DNA, the CDR3 is TGTGCCAGCAGCCAAGCCGCCCGACTCCGGGACTACCACAATGAGCAGTTCTTC. The chain uses TRBV4-2 and TRBJ2-1; 7 bases align to TRBD2. V was clipped by 1 base and J by 5 bases; unmatched bases: 14. Germline loops: CDR1 LGHNA, CDR2 YNFKEQ. The CDR3 length is 18 residues.

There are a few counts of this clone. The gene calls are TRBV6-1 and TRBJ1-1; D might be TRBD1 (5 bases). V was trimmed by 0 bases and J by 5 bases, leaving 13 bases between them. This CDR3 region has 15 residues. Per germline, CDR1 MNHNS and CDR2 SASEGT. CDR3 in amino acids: CASSEARGVWTEAFF. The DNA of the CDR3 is TGTGCCAGCAGTGAAGCGAGAGGGGTATGGACTGAAGCTTTCTTT.